This entry lists 6 T cell receptor beta chains sequenced from one sample in a study of T cells in narcolepsy. Method: immunoSEQ multiplex PCR; TCRdb's copy keeps in-frame clones and lacks some. The sample has tens of thousands of clones; under 85% are singletons. The specimen sequenced was CD45RA- memory CD4+ T cells from PBMCs. Receptors were obtained from a human donor with narcolepsy.

This chain connects TRBV27 to TRBJ1-2, with D uncertain. V shed 2 bases and J shed 7 bases, with 11 bases lying between them. Germline-derived CDR1 and CDR2 are MNHEY and SMNVEV (reference sequence). This CDR3 has 13 residues. This CDR3 is CASSLGSWGGYTF. CDR3 coding DNA: TGTGCCAGCAGTTTAGGCAGTTGGGGTGGCTACACCTTC.

The chain couples TRBV5-1 to TRBJ1-5; D gene ambiguous. Germline loops: CDR1 SGHRS, CDR2 YFSETQ. Trimming took 0 bases from V and 11 from J, leaving 18 bases between them. This CDR3 has 15 residues. CDR3 DNA sequence: TGCGCCAGCAGCTTGGAGGGTCGAGCACACGGGGCCCAGCATTTT. It specifies CASSLEGRAHGAQHF. The variable domain in full, with the rest retrieved from reference TRBV5-1 and TRBJ1-5, is KAGVTQTPRYLIKTRGQQVTLSCSPISGHRSVSWYQQTPGQGLQFLFEYFSETQRNKGNFPGRFSGRQFSNSRSEMNVSTLELGDSALYLCASSLEGRAHGAQHFGDGTRLSIL.

The chain recombines TRBV5-1 with TRBJ2-1, with 8 positions matching TRBD2. This CDR3 comprises 15 residues. V shed 4 bases, J shed 2 bases, and the junction held 5 bases outside the gene matches. The germline V gene has CDR1 SGHRS and CDR2 YFSETQ. The DNA for the CDR3 is TGCGCCAGCAGCGAGACGGGGGGGCCCTACAATGAGCAGTTCTTC. Encoded protein: CASSETGGPYNEQFF.

This clone has a handful of counts. In DNA, the CDR3 is TGTGCCAGCATAGAGACGTTCTATAACTATGGCTACACCTTC. It is translated as CASIETFYNYGYTF. This sequence joins TRBV6-1 and TRBJ1-2; D is undetermined. CDR3 length: 14 amino acids. V dropped 7 bases and J dropped 1 base, with 13 bases sitting between them. Germline CDR1 MNHNS, CDR2 SASEGT.

The chain employs TRBV7-2 and TRBJ1-2; TRBD1 matches at 9 bases. The V segment lost 2 bases and the J segment 8 bases; nucleotides outside the gene matches: 12. CDR1 SGHTA and CDR2 FQGNSA come from the germline V gene. The length of the CDR3 is 16 residues. CDR3 protein: CASSLNPTGTGLGYTF. The CDR3 DNA reads as TGTGCCAGCAGCTTAAACCCCACCGGGACAGGGCTCGGCTACACCTTC.

The gene calls are TRBV7-2 and TRBJ2-7; D gene ambiguous. CDR3 size: 13 residues. Germline-derived CDR1 and CDR2 are SGHTA and FQGNSA. V was pared by 0 bases and J by 3 bases, with 6 bases between. The CDR3 region has the DNA TGTGCCAGCAGCTTAGCGGATCGCTACGAGCAGTACTTC. It encodes CASSLADRYEQYF.